The T cell receptor (beta chain) under discussion was sequenced for a study of T cells in Graves' hyperthyroidism and ophthalmopathy. Study at large: The initial diagnosis was the point when peripheral blood was collected, ahead of any treatment.

TCR beta CDR3 regions were amplified from RNA transcripts. The primer set for the first-round RT-PCR of the TCR CDR3 was HTBI. A single record per CDR3 protein comes from TCRdb applying MiXCR to the multiplex PCR reads. Of approximately 590,000 distinct CDR3 sequences listed, 15% to 17% were seen once; the top ten hold under 8%. CDR3 length: 11 residues. CDR1 and CDR2 (germline): MDHEN, SYDVKM. V lost 6 bases to trimming and J lost 6 bases, with 7 bases between them. This clonotype appeared many times. What it recognizes is unknown. Study-wide findings and caveats: Blood held most thyroid clonotypes expanded above 0.001 frequency.

The TCR originated in a woman aged 25 to 45 with Graves' hyperthyroidism. The chain employs TRBV28 and TRBJ2-3; D remains unclear. Sequenced input: blood. Written as DNA, the CDR3 is TGTGCCAGCAGGGGGTCGGATACGCAGTATTTT. Protein sequence: CASRGSDTQYF.